These T cell receptor beta chains were read from a single sample in a study of T cell changes during pregnancy in multiple sclerosis. The protocol was immunoSEQ multiplex PCR, while the TCRdb copy is restricted to in-frame clones and leaves out a portion. This sample has under 90,000 clones, with approximately 93% found just once. The source material was peripheral blood, sampled in the second trimester of pregnancy. The receptors shown here come from a female donor in good health, enrolled as a control in a pregnancy study. The CDR3 runs from the conserved cysteine through the conserved F or W. A D gene is named only where the DNA matches it firmly. A clone size is listed for some rows: how often the clone was seen (once, few, many), or a class if it is expanded.

>-|-|TRBV9|TRBJ2-2
CASSETRVTGELFF
TGTGCCAGCAGCGAGACTCGGGTCACCGGGGAGCTGTTTTTT
>TRBD2|-|TRBV14|TRBJ2-1
CASSLASGSGHEQFF
TGTGCCAGCAGCCTCGCTAGCGGTTCCGGGCATGAGCAGTTCTTC
>TRBD1|-|TRBV2|TRBJ1-5
CASKGQSNQPQHF
TGTGCCAGCAAGGGACAGTCAAATCAGCCCCAGCATTTT
>-|-|TRBV12-5|TRBJ1-5
CASGLGSRNQPQHF
TGTGCTAGTGGTTTGGGCAGCAGGAATCAGCCCCAGCATTTT
>-|once|TRBV28|TRBJ1-1
CATMTASKAEAFF
TGTGCCACCATGACAGCTTCGAAGGCTGAAGCTTTCTTT
>TRBD2|-|TRBV14|TRBJ2-7
CASRPDGEGYEQYF
TGTGCCAGCAGACCCGATGGGGAGGGGTACGAGCAGTACTTC
>-|-|TRBV27|TRBJ1-2
CASSLEPTLTGYTF
TGTGCCAGCAGTTTAGAGCCCACGCTAACCGGCTACACCTTC
>-|-|TRBV2|TRBJ2-3
CASKRGSPSTDTQYF
TGTGCCAGCAAGAGGGGGAGTCCTAGCACAGATACGCAGTATTTT
>-|-|TRBV28|TRBJ2-2
CASSVTGSNTGELFF
TGTGCCAGCAGTGTTACAGGGTCGAACACCGGGGAGCTGTTTTTT
>TRBD1|-|TRBV4-1|TRBJ2-5
CASSQVQQGETQYF
TGCGCCAGCAGCCAAGTGCAACAGGGGGAGACCCAGTACTTC
>-|few|TRBV4-1|TRBJ1-2
CASSQVWGPGGGYTF
TGCGCCAGCAGCCAAGTCTGGGGTCCGGGGGGGGGCTACACCTTC
>-|once|TRBV4-1|TRBJ2-1
CANREKTFNEQFF
TGCGCCAACCGGGAGAAAACCTTCAATGAGCAGTTCTTC
>TRBD2|-|TRBV6-5|TRBJ2-7
CASSLAGTMNEQYF
TGTGCCAGCAGTTTGGCCGGGACTATGAACGAGCAGTACTTC
>TRBD1|-|TRBV28|TRBJ1-5
CASSLGQGANQPQHF
TGTGCCAGCAGTTTAGGACAGGGGGCGAATCAGCCCCAGCATTTT
>-|-|TRBV5-1|TRBJ2-5
CASRPIRHTGDVETQYF
TGCGCCAGCAGACCTATAAGACATACCGGGGATGTGGAGACCCAGTACTTC
>-|-|TRBV7-2|TRBJ1-2
CASSFLGVRGYTF
TGTGCCAGCAGCTTCCTGGGAGTACGTGGCTACACCTTC
>TRBD1|-|TRBV7-9|TRBJ2-5
CASSSQGEETQYF
TGTGCCAGCAGCTCTCAGGGGGAAGAGACCCAGTACTTC
>-|-|TRBV7-2|TRBJ1-1
CASSLGGGPGAFF
TGTGCCAGCAGCTTAGGGGGGGGGCCGGGAGCTTTCTTT
>TRBD1|-|TRBV7-2|TRBJ1-5
CASSLYRGDQPQHF
TGTGCCAGCAGCTTATACAGGGGGGATCAGCCCCAGCATTTT
>-|-|TRBV27|TRBJ1-5
CASSLVGGEQPQHF
TGTGCCAGCAGTTTAGTCGGGGGGGAGCAGCCCCAGCATTTT
>-|-|TRBV6-5|TRBJ1-3
CASRGDGNTIYF
TGTGCCAGCAGGGGAGACGGAAACACCATATATTTT
>-|once|TRBV6-5|TRBJ2-5
CASSYRETQYF
TGTGCCAGCAGTTATAGAGAGACCCAGTACTTC
>-|-|TRBV2|TRBJ2-7
CASSPRTATYEQYF
TGTGCCAGCAGCCCCAGGACAGCCACCTACGAGCAGTACTTC
>-|-|TRBV4-1|TRBJ1-2
CASSQAPNYGYTF
TGCGCCAGCAGCCAAGCCCCGAACTATGGCTACACCTTC
>-|-|TRBV5-6|TRBJ1-6
CASSWGQGHNSPLHF
TGTGCCAGCAGCTGGGGGCAGGGACATAATTCACCCCTCCACTTT
>TRBD1|-|TRBV19|TRBJ1-5
CASRMTGATQPQHF
TGTGCCAGTAGGATGACAGGGGCGACTCAGCCCCAGCATTTT
>TRBD1|-|TRBV5-4|TRBJ1-6
CASSPFGQGRSPLHF
TGTGCCAGCAGCCCCTTCGGACAGGGGAGGTCACCCCTCCACTTT
>-|once|TRBV7-2|TRBJ1-6
CASSLRSPNSPLHF
TGTGCCAGCAGCTTGAGGTCCCCGAATTCACCCCTCCACTTT
>-|-|TRBV4-1|TRBJ2-7
CASSPGPGYEQYF
TGCGCCAGCAGCCCCGGGCCGGGGTACGAGCAGTACTTC
>-|-|TRBV4-1|TRBJ1-2
CASSQEVRLSNYGYTF
TGCGCCAGCAGCCAAGAAGTGAGGCTAAGCAACTATGGCTACACCTTC
>-|few|TRBV15|TRBJ2-1
CATSRALDSVNEQFF
TGTGCCACCAGCAGGGCCCTGGACAGTGTCAATGAGCAGTTCTTC
>TRBD2|-|TRBV7-9|TRBJ2-2
CASSAPRGGSNTGELFF
TGTGCCAGCAGCGCGCCCCGGGGGGGTTCGAACACCGGGGAGCTGTTTTTT
>TRBD2|-|TRBV7-8|TRBJ2-1
CASSWGLAGTGGEQFF
TGTGCCAGCAGTTGGGGACTAGCGGGTACGGGGGGTGAGCAGTTCTTC
>TRBD2|-|TRBV15|TRBJ2-7
CATSAPGTSYSYEQYF
TGTGCCACCAGCGCACCCGGGACTAGCTACTCCTACGAGCAGTACTTC
>-|-|TRBV15|TRBJ2-3
CATSRGGREADTQYF
TGTGCCACCAGCAGAGGGGGCAGGGAGGCAGATACGCAGTATTTT
>TRBD1|-|TRBV6-5|TRBJ2-5
CASSSETGGQETQYF
TGTGCCAGCAGTTCCGAGACAGGGGGCCAAGAGACCCAGTACTTC
>-|-|TRBV28|TRBJ1-3
CASSPAGGNTIYF
TGTGCCAGCAGTCCTGCGGGGGGAAACACCATATATTTT
>TRBD2|-|TRBV27|TRBJ2-7
CASSMWGLAETYEQYF
TGTGCCAGCAGTATGTGGGGACTAGCGGAAACCTACGAGCAGTACTTC
>-|-|TRBV27|TRBJ2-5
CASSLLGLGSGETQYF
TGTGCCAGCAGCCTCCTGGGCCTCGGGAGCGGAGAGACCCAGTACTTC
>-|-|TRBV7-9|TRBJ2-1
CASSPSEEKNEQFF
TGTGCCAGCAGCCCATCGGAGGAAAAAAATGAGCAGTTCTTC
>-|-|TRBV7-2|TRBJ2-5
CARAREDLQETQYF
TGTGCCAGGGCCAGGGAAGACCTTCAAGAGACCCAGTACTTC
>TRBD2|-|TRBV18|TRBJ2-1
CASSPIPSGRAYNEQFF
TGTGCCAGCTCACCAATTCCTAGCGGGAGGGCCTACAATGAGCAGTTCTTC
>TRBD1|-|TRBV27|TRBJ2-7
CASSGQGASYEQYF
TGTGCCAGCAGTGGACAGGGGGCATCCTACGAGCAGTACTTC
>TRBD1|-|TRBV2|TRBJ2-1
CASTSGQGARNEQFF
TGTGCCAGCACCTCGGGACAGGGGGCACGCAATGAGCAGTTCTTC
>-|-|TRBV5-4|TRBJ2-1
CASRSTGGDEQFF
TGTGCCAGCAGGTCTACAGGGGGGGATGAGCAGTTCTTC
>TRBD1|-|TRBV2|TRBJ2-1
CASSDGATGGRQFF
TGTGCCAGCAGTGATGGGGCGACAGGGGGCCGTCAGTTCTTC
>-|-|TRBV27|TRBJ2-3
CASSSYAPSGRDDAGSTDTQYF
TGTGCCAGCAGTTCATATGCCCCCTCTGGGCGGGATGACGCGGGAAGCACAGATACGCAGTATTTT
>TRBD2|-|TRBV27|TRBJ2-1
CASSLPTSGYLEQFF
TGTGCCAGCAGTTTACCGACTAGCGGATACCTTGAGCAGTTCTTC
>TRBD2|-|TRBV2|TRBJ2-3
CASNRLAGGSGTQYF
TGTGCCAGCAATAGACTAGCGGGAGGGTCTGGTACGCAGTATTTT